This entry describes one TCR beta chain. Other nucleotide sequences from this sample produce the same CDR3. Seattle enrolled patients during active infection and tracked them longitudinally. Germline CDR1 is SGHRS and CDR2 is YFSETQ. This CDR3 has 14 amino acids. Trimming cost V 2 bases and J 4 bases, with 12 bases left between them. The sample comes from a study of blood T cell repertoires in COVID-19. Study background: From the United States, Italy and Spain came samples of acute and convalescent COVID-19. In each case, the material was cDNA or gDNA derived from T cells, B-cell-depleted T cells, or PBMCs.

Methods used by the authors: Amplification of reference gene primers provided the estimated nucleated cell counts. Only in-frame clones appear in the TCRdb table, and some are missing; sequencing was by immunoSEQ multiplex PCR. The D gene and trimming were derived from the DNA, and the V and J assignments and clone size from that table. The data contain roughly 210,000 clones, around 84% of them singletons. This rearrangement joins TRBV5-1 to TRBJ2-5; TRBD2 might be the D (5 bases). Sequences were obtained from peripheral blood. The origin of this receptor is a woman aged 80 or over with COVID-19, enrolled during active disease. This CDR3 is CASSLGGLGETQYF. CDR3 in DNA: TGCGCCAGCAGCTTAGGTGGACTCGGAGAGACCCAGTACTTC.